Shown below are 28 T cell receptor beta chains from a single sample sequenced in a study of blood T cell repertoires in COVID-19. TCRdb keeps only in-frame clones here, not all; method: immunoSEQ multiplex PCR. This sample has around 250,000 clones, with around 83% found just once. Specimen: peripheral blood. These receptors were obtained from a man between 25 and 39 years old who had recovered from COVID-19.

The chain recombines TRBV6-4 with TRBJ2-2, with D possibly matching TRBD1 (5 bases). Trimming shortened V by 4 bases and J by 3 bases, and 9 bases separated the two germline ends. Germline lookup yields CDR1 MRHNA and CDR2 SNTAGT. The CDR3 is made up of 14 amino acids. Here the CDR3 DNA reads TGTGCCAGCAGTGTGTTAGGGGACACCGGGGAGCTGTTTTTT. This sequence encodes CASSVLGDTGELFF.

V and J are TRBV4-1 and TRBJ1-5; 7 positions agree with TRBD1. In germline, CDR1 is MGHRA, CDR2 YSYEKL. The CDR3 sequence is 14 residues long. Trimming at V came to 3 bases and at J to 5 bases, leaving 4 bases not matched to a gene. CDR3 sequence (DNA): TGCGCCAGCAGCCATCCAGGGACAGATCAGCCCCAGCATTTT. This codes for CASSHPGTDQPQHF.

The chain carries TRBV7-7 and TRBJ2-5; 10 bases map to TRBD1. The junction had 6 bases not matched to a gene; V was cut back by 5 bases and J by 0 bases. Per the germline V gene, CDR1 is SSHAT and CDR2 is FNYEAQ (reference sequence). This CDR3 comprises 16 residues. The CDR3 protein is CASSATGQGHQETQYF. DNA for the CDR3: TGTGCCAGCAGCGCAACGGGACAGGGGCACCAAGAGACCCAGTACTTC.

CDR3 amino acids: CASSPGSSGGGETQYF. The CDR3 region has the DNA TGCGCCAGCAGCCCTGGAAGTAGCGGGGGCGGGGAGACCCAGTACTTC. The genes are TRBV5-1 and TRBJ2-5; 9 nucleotides match TRBD2. Germline V lookup: CDR1 SGHRS, CDR2 YFSETQ. The CDR3 has 16 residues. The junction had 12 bases not matched to a gene; V was cut back by 4 bases and J by 5 bases.

The chain uses TRBV11-2 and TRBJ1-1, with a weak D call TRBD1 (6 bases). This CDR3 is 16 amino acids long. Trimming took off 6 bases at V and 3 bases at J, with 20 bases between the two ends. Looked up from germline, CDR1 is SGHAT and CDR2 is FQNNGV. CDR3 DNA sequence: TGTGCCAGCAGGCGGGCCTTCAGGGGAGGGGACACTGAAGCTTTCTTT. Its translation: CASRRAFRGGDTEAFF. The full variable domain, its missing parts supplied by reference TRBV11-2 and TRBJ1-1, is EAGVAQSPRYKIIEKRQSVAFWCNPISGHATLYWYQQILGQGPKLLIQFQNNGVVDDSQLPKDRFSAERLKGVDSTLKIQPAKLEDSAVYLCASRRAFRGGDTEAFFGQGTRLTVV.

The chain has TRBV4-1 and TRBJ2-3; no reliable D call. The CDR3 contains 14 residues. Germline CDR1 and CDR2: MGHRA and YSYEKL. Deletions cut 0 bases from V and 6 bases from J, with 10 bases between. CDR3 DNA: TGCGCCAGCAGCCAAGACGTCTCCCGGGATACGCAGTATTTT. Translating it yields CASSQDVSRDTQYF.

This clone occurred a few times. This chain connects TRBV5-1 to TRBJ2-7, with 10 bases matching TRBD2. V lost 10 bases to trimming and J lost 5 bases; unmatched junction nucleotides: 9. Per germline, CDR1 SGHRS and CDR2 YFSETQ. The CDR3 extends over 13 amino acids. CDR3 sequence reads: CASAPSGGDEQYF. The CDR3 DNA sequence: TGCGCCTCGGCCCCTAGCGGGGGCGACGAGCAGTACTTC.

The rearrangement links TRBV27 to TRBJ1-6; D is unresolved. Trimming took 6 bases from V and 8 from J, leaving 14 bases between them. The CDR3 contains 14 residues. The germline V gene has CDR1 MNHEY and CDR2 SMNVEV (reference sequence). The DNA of the CDR3 is TGTGCCAGCAGCCCATCCCTCCGGTATTCACCCCTCCACTTT. Amino acids: CASSPSLRYSPLHF.

In nucleotides, the CDR3 is TGTGCCAGCAGCTACCTAGCGGGGGGGCTCACCGGGGAGCTGTTTTTT. Amino acid sequence: CASSYLAGGLTGELFF. This chain connects TRBV7-9 to TRBJ2-2; 12 bases are a match to TRBD2. Germline V CDR1 and CDR2: SEHNR, FQNEAQ (reference sequence). Trimming at V came to 4 bases and at J to 4 bases, leaving 4 bases not matched to a gene. The CDR3 runs 16 residues.

This chain links TRBV18 with TRBJ1-2; TRBD1 might be the D (5 bases). The CDR3 is 12 amino acids. Germline V lookup: CDR1 KGHSH, CDR2 LQKENI. V was pared by 6 bases and J by 13 bases, with 18 bases between. CDR3 DNA sequence: TGTGCCAGCTCGAATGGGGCCAATGACTGCACCTTC. This translates into CASSNGANDCTF.

The chain combines TRBV19 with TRBJ1-6; 7 bases agree with TRBD1. Trimming at V came to 8 bases and at J to 6 bases, leaving 10 bases not matched to a gene. This CDR3 has 15 residues. The germline V gene encodes CDR1 LNHDA and CDR2 SQIVND (reference sequence). As DNA, the CDR3 is TGTGCCAGTGGAAGACAGGGTAATAGTAATTCACCCCTCCACTTT. It specifies CASGRQGNSNSPLHF.

This chain links TRBV11-1 with TRBJ2-5; 10 nucleotides agree with TRBD1. Germline CDR1 SGHAT, CDR2 FQDESV (reference sequence). The CDR3 spans 14 residues. Losses at the gene ends were 5 bases for V and 7 bases for J; bases not matched to a gene: 7. The chain's CDR3 is CASSRQGAHGTQYF. The CDR3 nucleotides read TGTGCCAGCAGCCGACAGGGGGCGCACGGGACCCAGTACTTC.

The rearrangement uses TRBV18 and TRBJ1-1, with D perhaps TRBD1 (6 bases). Germline V gene sequence: CDR1 KGHSH, CDR2 LQKENI. Trimming pared 1 base from V and 7 bases from J, leaving 7 bases between. The CDR3 has 12 residues. The CDR3 sequence: CASSPQGDEAFF. CDR3 in DNA: TGTGCCAGCTCACCACAGGGGGATGAAGCTTTCTTT.

CDR3 nucleotide sequence: TGTGCCTCATCTGGGGGGGCCGCAAAAGAGACCCAGTACTTC. It codes for CASSGGAAKETQYF. The chain uses TRBV10-3 and TRBJ2-5; tentatively, D is TRBD2 (7 bases). Germline CDR1 and CDR2: ENHRY and SYGVKD. CDR3 length: 14 residues. Trimming removed 11 bases from V and 3 bases from J, with 19 bases in between.

The chain links TRBV3-1 (or the pseudogene TRBV3-2) to TRBJ2-1; TRBD2 agrees at 12 bases. Trimming at V came to 4 bases and at J to 8 bases, leaving 6 bases not matched to a gene. Germline CDR1 is LGHDT and CDR2 is YNNKEL (reference sequence). This CDR3 region has 15 residues. The CDR3 DNA reads as TGTGCCAGCAGCCCCGCTAGCGGGGGGGCCTATGAGCAGTTCTTC. Residues: CASSPASGGAYEQFF.

This chain connects TRBV19 to TRBJ1-2; 8 nucleotides match TRBD1. The V segment lost 6 bases and the J segment 2 bases; nucleotides outside the gene matches: 5. The germline gives CDR1 LNHDA, CDR2 SQIVND (reference sequence). The CDR3 is made up of 14 amino acids. The CDR3 coding sequence is TGTGCCAGTAGGACAGGGGACGGCAACTATGGCTACACCTTC. Amino acids: CASRTGDGNYGYTF.

The chain carries TRBV19 and TRBJ1-3; a possible D gene is TRBD1 (5 bases). The germline gives CDR1 LNHDA, CDR2 SQIVND (reference sequence). This CDR3 region has 14 residues. Trimming stripped 5 bases from V and 1 base from J, with 9 bases between. The CDR3 region has the DNA TGTGCCAGTAGTCAGGGTTTATCTGGAAACACCATATATTTT. Protein sequence: CASSQGLSGNTIYF.

This clone came up once. V and J are TRBV6-2 or TRBV6-3 and TRBJ1-5, with a possible D match to TRBD1 (5 bases). CDR3 length equals 13 residues. With 2 bases removed from V and 4 bases from J, the gap between germline ends came to 6 bases. The germline gives CDR1 MNHEY, CDR2 SVGEGT. This chain's CDR3 is CASSYDRNQPQHF. The CDR3 DNA sequence: TGTGCCAGCAGTTACGACAGAAATCAGCCCCAGCATTTT.

The V gene is TRBV28, the J gene TRBJ2-3; 8 bases align to TRBD2. Germline V gene sequence: CDR1 MDHEN, CDR2 SYDVKM. The CDR3 has 15 residues. The V gene end was trimmed by 1 base and the J gene end by 0 bases; junction bases not matched to a gene: 0. The CDR3 loop reads CASSLLAGSTDTQYF. CDR3 bases: TGTGCCAGCAGTTTATTAGCGGGGAGCACAGATACGCAGTATTTT. The variable domain in full, completed from reference TRBV28 and TRBJ2-3, reads DVKVTQSSRYLVKRTGEKVFLECVQDMDHENMFWYRQDPGLGLRLIYFSYDVKMKEKGDIPEGYSVSREKKERFSLILESASTNQTSMYLCASSLLAGSTDTQYFGPGTRLTVL.

The rearrangement uses TRBV7-9 and TRBJ1-4; the match to TRBD1 covers 7 bases. The CDR3 totals 14 residues. From germline, CDR1 is SEHNR and CDR2 FQNEAQ (reference sequence). The junction had 8 bases not matched to a gene; V was cut back by 5 bases and J by 8 bases. The CDR3 sequence is CASSRKGGKEKLFF. CDR3 DNA sequence: TGTGCCAGCAGCCGAAAAGGGGGCAAGGAAAAACTGTTTTTT.

This clone was found once. The V gene is TRBV4-2, the J gene TRBJ2-7; TRBD2 matches 9 bases. Looked up from germline, CDR1 is LGHNA and CDR2 is YNFKEQ. The V gene end was trimmed by 1 base and the J gene end by 0 bases; junction bases not matched to a gene: 1. This CDR3 spans 15 amino acids. CDR3 in amino acids: CASSQGLADSYEQYF. CDR3 nucleotides: TGTGCCAGCAGCCAAGGACTAGCGGACTCCTACGAGCAGTACTTC.

The chain carries TRBV11-3 and TRBJ2-7; 10 bases agree with TRBD1. Unmatched junction bases numbered 5, after V lost 4 bases and J lost 2 bases. The CDR3 has 15 residues. Germline V gene sequence: CDR1 SGHNT, CDR2 YENEEA. The CDR3 is CASSSGQGSTYEQYF. The CDR3, as DNA: TGTGCCAGCAGCTCGGGACAGGGGTCGACCTACGAGCAGTACTTC.

The V gene is TRBV6-5, the J gene TRBJ1-6; TRBD1 agrees at 9 bases. Trimming at V came to 11 bases and at J to 6 bases, leaving 5 bases not matched to a gene. CDR1 is MNHEY and CDR2 is SVGAGI in the germline V gene. This CDR3 is 13 amino acids long. The DNA of the CDR3 is TGTGCCGCACGGGACAGGGCTAATTCACCCCTCCACTTT. It codes for CAARDRANSPLHF.

The gene calls are TRBV7-2 and TRBJ2-5, with D possibly matching TRBD2 (5 bases). The CDR3 contains 14 residues. Per the germline V gene, CDR1 is SGHTA and CDR2 is FQGNSA. Trimming took 7 bases from V and 5 from J, leaving 17 bases between them. This CDR3 is CASKPDPGSETQYF. The CDR3 coding sequence is TGTGCCAGCAAGCCAGACCCGGGGTCGGAGACCCAGTACTTC.

This clone has only one observation. This sample also contains other DNA sequences that code for the same CDR3. The gene calls are TRBV6-5 and TRBJ1-6; a weak D match, TRBD1 (5 bases). The CDR3 runs to 14 residues. The ends were cut back, 2 bases at V and 7 bases at J, with 9 bases in the middle. From germline, CDR1 is MNHEY and CDR2 SVGAGI. CDR3 nucleotides: TGTGCCAGCAGTTACGGAGGGACCAATTCACCCCTCCACTTT. It translates to CASSYGGTNSPLHF.

This clone has more than one count but fewer than ten. Distinct nucleotide sequences in the sample also encode this CDR3. The chain couples TRBV5-1 to TRBJ1-1; D uncertain. Per germline, CDR1 SGHRS and CDR2 YFSETQ. The CDR3 is 13 residues long. V was clipped by 2 bases and J by 1 base, with 6 bases between them. The CDR3: CASSFEGNTEAFF. CDR3 DNA: TGCGCCAGCAGCTTCGAGGGGAACACTGAAGCTTTCTTT.

This chain joins TRBV7-9 and TRBJ2-5; possible D gene TRBD1, 7 bases. The germline V gene encodes CDR1 SEHNR and CDR2 FQNEAQ (reference sequence). V was shortened by 5 bases and J by 7 bases, with 23 bases between the two germline ends. This CDR3 contains 16 residues. CDR3 loop: CASSPPTRGPSWTQYF. The DNA of the CDR3 is TGTGCCAGCAGCCCACCGACTAGGGGGCCTTCTTGGACCCAGTACTTC.

V and J are TRBV18 and TRBJ2-3, with 8 bases identical to TRBD2. J was trimmed by 2 bases and V by 6 bases; bases with no gene match: 10. Germline assignment: CDR1 KGHSH and CDR2 LQKENI. The CDR3 extends over 16 amino acids. CDR3 region: CASSPGSGGATDTQYF. The CDR3 coding sequence is TGTGCCAGCTCCCCCGGGTCGGGGGGGGCCACAGATACGCAGTATTTT.